The clone carrying this TCR beta chain was detected only a few times. Its antigen is still unknown. Assay version v3.0 of immunoSEQ was used, and it was run at survey level. Measured with immunoSEQ multiplex PCR; TCRdb has only the in-frame clones, and not every one. The data show tens of thousands of clones, around 88% seen once. These data are taken from a study of long-term antiretroviral therapy in people with HIV. Background on the study: The earliest samples came from an era when ART typically awaited falling CD4 counts.

The germline V gene has CDR1 SEHNR and CDR2 FQNEAQ (reference sequence). CDR3 length: 16 residues. The V gene lost 5 bases and the J gene lost 0 bases, with 14 bases spanning the gap. Findings of the study overall: Blood specimens, gathered between the mid-2000s and the late 2010s, were possibly obtained under older ART regimens.

The specimen comprised unsorted PBMCs, sampled just before starting antiretroviral therapy. The chain is built from TRBV7-9 and TRBJ2-1; D is unresolved. This TCR derives from a woman aged 18-30 years with HIV. The CDR3 loop reads CASSDIGFHSYNEQFF. In nucleotides, the CDR3 is TGTGCCAGCAGCGACATCGGATTCCACTCCTACAATGAGCAGTTCTTC.